This record covers a single T cell receptor beta chain. TCRdb fed the RT-PCR reads into MiXCR, producing one record per CDR3 protein. Among about 200,000 distinct CDR3 sequences listed, about 38% were seen once. This CDR3 is 16 amino acids long. The germline CDR1 and CDR2 sequences are KGHDR and SFDVKD. The V gene end was trimmed by 0 bases and the J gene end by 3 bases; junction bases not matched to a gene: 1. This sample stems from a study of patients and donors after allogeneic stem cell transplantation. This sequence joins TRBV24-1 and TRBJ2-5; 12 bases match TRBD2. The sequenced material came from blood, either unsorted or a sorted T cell fraction (not recorded which). This receptor was obtained from a human donor who was either an allogeneic HSCT recipient or a stem cell or donor lymphocyte infusion donor (not recorded which). It is not recorded whose cells these are; they may come from a transplant donor. As DNA, the CDR3 is TGTGCCACCAGTGATTTGACTAGCGGGGGGAAAGAGACCCAGTACTTC. Its protein is CATSDLTSGGKETQYF.